This T cell receptor (beta chain) originates from a study of cytomegalovirus exposure and HLA in healthy donors. Overall study findings and caveats: The study designated 150 or so TCR beta chains cytomegalovirus-associated. Evidence from a later analysis indicated that most CMV-associated TCR beta chains looked HLA-restricted. Later findings reportedly placed an Asian-associated ancestry cluster below the 666-donor mean for N-insertions.

PCR amplification relied on 60 Vbeta primers (plus 13 Jbeta primers). TCRdb keeps only in-frame clones here, not all; method: immunoSEQ multiplex PCR. Of 150,000 to 200,000 clones listed, over 60% are singletons. In the case of this clone: Its specificity is not known.

V shed 1 base and J shed 2 bases, with 11 bases lying between them. The CDR3 contains 15 residues. CDR1 and CDR2 (germline): LNHNV, YYDKDF (reference sequence). The clonotype comes from a man between 18 and 35 years old in good health and CMV-seronegative. V usage is TRBV15 and J usage is TRBJ1-2; D is uncertain. The sample consisted of PBMCs. The CDR3 loop reads CATSRGPSQNYGYTF. The DNA for the CDR3 is TGTGCCACCAGCAGAGGGCCATCTCAAAACTATGGCTACACCTTC.